This is a list of T cell receptor beta chains from one sample in a study of T and B cells in COVID-19 patients. TCRdb reprocessed the multiplex PCR reads via MiXCR and lists one record per CDR3 protein. The sample consists of more than 5,000 distinct CDR3 sequences, 33% of them appearing once. The sequenced material came from blood. Source of these receptors: a human donor with active COVID-19. Both conserved end residues are part of each CDR3. The D gene is left open where the match is weak. Size is stated for part of the rows, as once, few or many counts, or as a class when the clone is expanded.

v_gene: TRBV7-4
d_gene: -
j_gene: TRBJ2-5
abundance: -
CDR3nt: TGTGCCAGCAGCTTAGGAGGGGAACTAGGTCTCGAGAAAGAGACCCAGTACTTC
CDR3aa: CASSLGGELGLEKETQYF

v_gene: TRBV19
d_gene: -
j_gene: TRBJ1-1
abundance: -
CDR3nt: TGTGCCAGTAGTATTACAGGGACCAACGCTGAAGCTTTCTTT
CDR3aa: CASSITGTNAEAFF

v_gene: TRBV6-5
d_gene: -
j_gene: TRBJ1-4
abundance: -
CDR3nt: TGTGCCAGCAGTCCCTGGGGGGTGGGGGAAAAACTGTTTTTT
CDR3aa: CASSPWGVGEKLFF

v_gene: TRBV4-2
d_gene: TRBD2
j_gene: TRBJ2-1
abundance: -
CDR3nt: TGCGCCAGCAGCCAAGAATTGAGTAAGGGCGGGAGTTTGCGGAATGAGCAGTTCTTC
CDR3aa: CASSQELSKGGSLRNEQFF

v_gene: TRBV27
d_gene: TRBD1
j_gene: TRBJ2-2
abundance: -
CDR3nt: TGTGCCAGCAGTGACCGACAGGGTGGGGAGCTGTTTTTT
CDR3aa: CASSDRQGGELFF

v_gene: TRBV30
d_gene: TRBD2
j_gene: TRBJ2-3
abundance: medium-sized
CDR3nt: TGTGCCTGGACTAGCGGGAGACGGTTTAGCACAGATACGCAGTATTTT
CDR3aa: CAWTSGRRFSTDTQYF

v_gene: TRBV4-3
d_gene: -
j_gene: TRBJ2-3
abundance: -
CDR3nt: TGCGCCAGCAGCCAAGTCACGGGAGTGAGCACAGATACGCAGTATTTT
CDR3aa: CASSQVTGVSTDTQYF

v_gene: TRBV28
d_gene: TRBD1
j_gene: TRBJ1-1
abundance: -
CDR3nt: TGTGCCAGCAGTTTATTCGGGACAGGGGGCGCGGTTACTGAAGCTTTCTTT
CDR3aa: CASSLFGTGGAVTEAFF

v_gene: TRBV7-2
d_gene: -
j_gene: TRBJ2-1
abundance: -
CDR3nt: TGTGCCAGCAGCTTAGACCCTTACAATGAGCAGTTCTTC
CDR3aa: CASSLDPYNEQFF

v_gene: TRBV4-1
d_gene: -
j_gene: TRBJ2-2
abundance: once
CDR3nt: TGCGCCAGCAGCCACGACTACACCGGGGAGCTGTTTTTT
CDR3aa: CASSHDYTGELFF

v_gene: TRBV6-5
d_gene: TRBD2
j_gene: TRBJ2-3
abundance: -
CDR3nt: TGTGCCAGCAGTAGACTAGCGGGCAAAGATACGCAGTATTTT
CDR3aa: CASSRLAGKDTQYF

v_gene: TRBV20-1
d_gene: -
j_gene: TRBJ1-2
abundance: -
CDR3nt: TGCAGTGCTAGACGTTCCGTTGGACGGATCTCTGAGGGCTACACCTTC
CDR3aa: CSARRSVGRISEGYTF

v_gene: TRBV19
d_gene: TRBD1
j_gene: TRBJ1-2
abundance: -
CDR3nt: TGTGCCAGTAGTAGGTCAACCGGGACAGATGTTTATGGCTACACCTTC
CDR3aa: CASSRSTGTDVYGYTF

v_gene: TRBV30
d_gene: TRBD2
j_gene: TRBJ2-7
abundance: -
CDR3nt: TGTGCCTGGAGCCGCCCGCGAACTAGCGGGAGGACCATCCCCTACGAGCAGTACTTC
CDR3aa: CAWSRPRTSGRTIPYEQYF

v_gene: TRBV5-6
d_gene: TRBD1
j_gene: TRBJ2-7
abundance: medium-sized
CDR3nt: TGTGCCAGCAGTCCCGGGACAGGCGTCTACGAGCAGTACTTC
CDR3aa: CASSPGTGVYEQYF

v_gene: TRBV19
d_gene: -
j_gene: TRBJ1-5
abundance: few
CDR3nt: TGTGCCAGTAGTAAAGGGCTGCCTTACAATCAGCCCCAGCATTTT
CDR3aa: CASSKGLPYNQPQHF

v_gene: TRBV20-1
d_gene: TRBD2
j_gene: TRBJ2-7
abundance: -
CDR3nt: TGCAGTATGTCCGGACTAGCGTCGGGCGAGCAGTACTTC
CDR3aa: CSMSGLASGEQYF

v_gene: TRBV6-5
d_gene: TRBD1
j_gene: TRBJ1-1
abundance: -
CDR3nt: TGTGCCAGCAGCCGACAGGGAGGATTGAACACTGAAGCTTTCTTT
CDR3aa: CASSRQGGLNTEAFF

v_gene: TRBV6-6
d_gene: TRBD1
j_gene: TRBJ1-2
abundance: few
CDR3nt: TGTGCCAGCAGTCCACCGACAGGGGCCTATGGCTACACCTTC
CDR3aa: CASSPPTGAYGYTF

v_gene: TRBV19
d_gene: TRBD1
j_gene: TRBJ1-5
abundance: few
CDR3nt: TGTGCCAGTACCCGACAGGGGGCAGGGAGCAATCAGCCCCAGCATTTT
CDR3aa: CASTRQGAGSNQPQHF

v_gene: TRBV14
d_gene: -
j_gene: TRBJ2-1
abundance: -
CDR3nt: TGTGCCAGCAGCACCGACCCAGGGGCGTCTTACTACAATGAGCAGTTCTTC
CDR3aa: CASSTDPGASYYNEQFF

v_gene: TRBV6-1
d_gene: TRBD2
j_gene: TRBJ2-4
abundance: few
CDR3nt: TGTGCCAGCAGTCCCCCCAGGACTAGCGGGGCCCGGGTCAAAAACATTCAGTACTTC
CDR3aa: CASSPPRTSGARVKNIQYF

v_gene: TRBV29-1
d_gene: -
j_gene: TRBJ1-1
abundance: medium-sized
CDR3nt: TGCAGCTCGAGGCGTTTGAACACTGAAGCTTTCTTT
CDR3aa: CSSRRLNTEAFF

v_gene: TRBV27
d_gene: -
j_gene: TRBJ2-3
abundance: -
CDR3nt: TGTGCCAGCACCGGCGCTAGCACAGATACGCAGTATTTT
CDR3aa: CASTGASTDTQYF

v_gene: TRBV6-5
d_gene: -
j_gene: TRBJ1-2
abundance: -
CDR3nt: TGTGCCAGCAGAAGGGAGGATGGCTACACCTTC
CDR3aa: CASRREDGYTF

v_gene: TRBV20-1
d_gene: -
j_gene: TRBJ2-1
abundance: once
CDR3nt: TGCAGTGCTAGCAGGCTGGACAATGAGCAGTTCTTC
CDR3aa: CSASRLDNEQFF

v_gene: TRBV5-6
d_gene: -
j_gene: TRBJ2-5
abundance: few
CDR3nt: TGTGCCAGCCAACGCGCAGGGAACCAGGAGACCCAGTACTTC
CDR3aa: CASQRAGNQETQYF

v_gene: TRBV5-6
d_gene: -
j_gene: TRBJ2-1
abundance: few
CDR3nt: TGCGCCAGCAAGTTTGACTCCTACAATGAGCAGTTCTTC
CDR3aa: CASKFDSYNEQFF

v_gene: TRBV6-5
d_gene: -
j_gene: TRBJ1-5
abundance: -
CDR3nt: TGTGCCAGCAGTCCCAGGGGAGATCAGCCCCAGCATTTT
CDR3aa: CASSPRGDQPQHF

v_gene: TRBV19
d_gene: -
j_gene: TRBJ1-1
abundance: -
CDR3nt: TGTGCCAGTAAAGGCCGCCTGAACACTGAAGCTTTCTTT
CDR3aa: CASKGRLNTEAFF

v_gene: TRBV12-3/TRBV12-4
d_gene: -
j_gene: TRBJ2-3
abundance: few
CDR3nt: TGTGCCAGCAGTTCCGGGGCAGGGGCCAGGGCAGATACGCAGTATTTT
CDR3aa: CASSSGAGARADTQYF

v_gene: TRBV12-3/TRBV12-4
d_gene: -
j_gene: TRBJ1-2
abundance: few
CDR3nt: TGTGCCAGCACCCCCCTCGATGGGTTCGAGAATGGCTACACCTTC
CDR3aa: CASTPLDGFENGYTF

v_gene: TRBV6-1
d_gene: -
j_gene: TRBJ2-1
abundance: -
CDR3nt: TGTGCCAGCAAGGCGGTAAATGAGCAGTTCTTC
CDR3aa: CASKAVNEQFF

v_gene: TRBV30
d_gene: TRBD2
j_gene: TRBJ2-1
abundance: few
CDR3nt: TGTGCCTGGCAGCGGGATCTGGGTGAGCAGTTCTTC
CDR3aa: CAWQRDLGEQFF

v_gene: TRBV2
d_gene: -
j_gene: TRBJ2-5
abundance: -
CDR3nt: TGTGCCAGCAGTGGGACAGCCCAAGAGACCCAGTACTTC
CDR3aa: CASSGTAQETQYF

v_gene: TRBV5-6
d_gene: -
j_gene: TRBJ1-6
abundance: few
CDR3nt: TGTGCCAGCAGTTCCGGGGGTTCACCCCTCCACTTT
CDR3aa: CASSSGGSPLHF

v_gene: TRBV19
d_gene: -
j_gene: TRBJ1-1
abundance: -
CDR3nt: TGTGCCAGCGCGGGGTCCACTGAAGCTTTCTTT
CDR3aa: CASAGSTEAFF

v_gene: TRBV27
d_gene: TRBD1
j_gene: TRBJ2-2
abundance: medium-sized
CDR3nt: TGTGCCAGCAGTTTGACAGGGGGGATCCCCGGGGAGCTGTTTTTT
CDR3aa: CASSLTGGIPGELFF

v_gene: TRBV15
d_gene: -
j_gene: TRBJ2-5
abundance: -
CDR3nt: TGTGCCACCAGCAGAGATCTGGTAGAGACCCAGTACTTC
CDR3aa: CATSRDLVETQYF

v_gene: TRBV6-2/TRBV6-3
d_gene: -
j_gene: TRBJ2-7
abundance: few
CDR3nt: TGTGCCAGCAGTCTGTCGGGGACCCTCCCCGAGCAGTACTTC
CDR3aa: CASSLSGTLPEQYF

v_gene: TRBV24-1
d_gene: -
j_gene: TRBJ2-1
abundance: few
CDR3nt: TGTGCCACCAGTGATAGATCAACAAGTAGCGATGAGCAGTTCTTC
CDR3aa: CATSDRSTSSDEQFF

v_gene: TRBV6-5
d_gene: TRBD2
j_gene: TRBJ2-7
abundance: -
CDR3nt: TGTGCCAGCAGTTACGGGGGGGGGGGGACCTACGAGCAGTACTTC
CDR3aa: CASSYGGGGTYEQYF

v_gene: TRBV27
d_gene: -
j_gene: TRBJ1-1
abundance: medium-sized
CDR3nt: TGTGCCAGCAGTCCAATTGAAAACACTGAAGCTTTCTTT
CDR3aa: CASSPIENTEAFF

v_gene: TRBV10-3
d_gene: TRBD1
j_gene: TRBJ2-1
abundance: few
CDR3nt: TGTGCCATCAGCGGGACAGGGGGTACAGGGGAGCAGTTCTTC
CDR3aa: CAISGTGGTGEQFF

v_gene: TRBV12-3/TRBV12-4
d_gene: -
j_gene: TRBJ2-3
abundance: few
CDR3nt: TGTGCCAGCAGTTGGCGGAGGGAGCAGACAGATACGCAGTATTTT
CDR3aa: CASSWRREQTDTQYF